These 26 T cell receptor beta chains were all obtained from the same sample, sequenced in a study of T cell responses to AZD1222 COVID-19 vaccine. Sequencing used immunoSEQ multiplex PCR; TCRdb keeps in-frame clones, though not all of them. The table records approximately 70,000 clones, about four fifths of them present only once. Sequencing used peripheral blood, obtained 28 days after the second AZD1222 dose. These TCRs come from an adult who received the AZD1222 COVID-19 vaccine.

CDR3 loop: CSVELNRNGYTF. In DNA form, the CDR3 reads TGCAGCGTCGAACTCAACAGGAATGGCTACACCTTC. The chain carries TRBV29-1 and TRBJ1-2; perhaps TRBD1 as D (5 bases). Germline CDR1 is SQVTM and CDR2 is ANQGSEA. V dropped 6 bases and J dropped 6 bases, with 14 bases sitting between them. CDR3 length: 12 residues.

The chain employs TRBV5-4 and TRBJ2-1; D remains unclear. V dropped 1 base and J dropped 1 base, with 12 bases sitting between them. This CDR3 contains 16 residues. Germline V CDR1 and CDR2: SGHNT, YYREEE (reference sequence). CDR3 protein: CASSLMVYGSYNEQFF. The CDR3 region has the DNA TGTGCCAGCAGCTTGATGGTCTACGGGTCCTACAATGAGCAGTTCTTC.

The chain combines TRBV7-9 with TRBJ2-5, with D perhaps TRBD2 (5 bases). The CDR3 contains 16 residues. Trimming left V 5 bases short and J 1 base short, with 17 bases between. From germline, CDR1 is SEHNR and CDR2 FQNEAQ (reference sequence). CDR3 residues: CASSLSGLGVQETQYF. As DNA, the CDR3 is TGTGCCAGCAGCCTGTCAGGACTTGGCGTCCAAGAGACCCAGTACTTC.

The genes are TRBV24-1 and TRBJ1-2; tentatively, D is TRBD1 (5 bases). This CDR3 spans 13 amino acids. CDR1 and CDR2 from the germline V gene are KGHDR and SFDVKD. Trimming pared 7 bases from V and 2 bases from J, leaving 10 bases between. This chain's CDR3 is CATSGGPNYGYTF. The CDR3 DNA follows: TGTGCCACCAGCGGGGGACCAAACTATGGCTACACCTTC.

The J gene is TRBJ2-1, the V gene TRBV7-2; 8 positions match TRBD2. This CDR3 contains 16 residues. CDR1 and CDR2 (germline): SGHTA, FQGNSA. With 2 bases clipped from V and 5 bases from J, the junction kept 8 bases outside the gene matches. Written as DNA, the CDR3 is TGTGCCAGCAGCTTAAGGGGGAGCGGGGGTGACAATGAGCAGTTCTTC. This gives the protein CASSLRGSGGDNEQFF. Full variable domain (rest looked up from reference TRBV7-2 and TRBJ2-1): GAGVSQSPSNKVTEKGKDVELRCDPISGHTALYWYRQSLGQGLEFLIYFQGNSAPDKSGLPSDRFSAERTGGSVSTLTIQRTQQEDSAVYLCASSLRGSGGDNEQFFGPGTRLTVL.

The chain carries TRBV12-3 or TRBV12-4 and TRBJ1-5; no clear D gene. The CDR3 sequence is 12 residues long. With 3 bases removed from V and 4 bases from J, the gap between germline ends came to 4 bases. The CDR3 sequence: CASSLGNQPQHF. The CDR3 nucleotides read TGTGCCAGCAGTTTGGGGAATCAGCCCCAGCATTTT.

V and J are TRBV6-5 and TRBJ2-7; TRBD2 aligns across 11 bases. V lost 5 bases to trimming and J lost 4 bases; unmatched junction nucleotides: 1. Germline assignment: CDR1 MNHEY and CDR2 SVGAGI. The CDR3 covers 13 residues. CDR3 nucleotide sequence: TGTGCCAGCAGTCTAGCGGGGGGATACGAGCAGTACTTC. As protein: CASSLAGGYEQYF.

The V gene is TRBV6-5, the J gene TRBJ1-5, with D unresolved. The V end lost 6 bases, the J end lost 3 bases, and 15 bases lay between the germline ends. CDR3 length: 15 residues. Germline loops: CDR1 MNHEY, CDR2 SVGAGI. The CDR3 nucleotides read TGTGCCAGCAGGTGGGCCTCGGGAGCCAATCAGCCCCAGCATTTT. This gives the protein CASRWASGANQPQHF.

This clone was detected only once. The chain recombines TRBV7-2 with TRBJ2-2; D gene uncertain. Germline V lookup: CDR1 SGHTA, CDR2 FQGNSA. V lost 5 bases and J 7 bases, leaving 17 bases between the germline ends. This CDR3 contains 15 residues. CDR3 coding DNA: TGTGCCAGCAGCCCGGCCGGGTCGTTAGGCGGGGAGCTGTTTTTT. It encodes CASSPAGSLGGELFF.

The chain links TRBV5-1 to TRBJ2-1; 9 bases line up with TRBD1. The trim removed 1 base at V and 9 bases at J, leaving 8 bases unmatched. Germline CDR1 is SGHRS and CDR2 is YFSETQ. This CDR3 region has 15 residues. The CDR3 region is CASSLWTGARGEQFF. The CDR3 coding sequence is TGCGCCAGCAGCTTGTGGACAGGGGCTAGGGGTGAGCAGTTCTTC.

This chain uses TRBV28 with TRBJ1-5; D might be TRBD1 (6 bases). The germline gives CDR1 MDHEN, CDR2 SYDVKM. The V and J ends lost 3 bases and 6 bases respectively, with 18 bases between them. This CDR3 has 16 amino acids. The CDR3 sequence is CASSFPGEGDTQPQHF. In DNA, the CDR3 is TGTGCCAGCAGTTTCCCGGGGGAGGGGGATACTCAGCCCCAGCATTTT.

This chain links TRBV5-6 with TRBJ1-2, with 7 bases matching TRBD1. Unmatched junction bases numbered 8, after V lost 2 bases and J lost 10 bases. The CDR3 consists of 13 residues. CDR1 is SGHDT and CDR2 is YYEEEE in the germline V gene. The CDR3 here is CASSFPGQTDYTF. In DNA form, the CDR3 reads TGTGCCAGCAGCTTCCCGGGACAGACAGACTACACCTTC.

V is TRBV4-3 and J is TRBJ1-3, with no clear D. V lost 0 bases to trimming and J lost 0 bases, with 9 bases between them. The CDR3 is made up of 16 amino acids. Germline V gene data show CDR1 as LGHNA and CDR2 as YSLEER. CDR3 amino acids: CASSQDGMTSGNTIYF. In nucleotides, the CDR3 is TGCGCCAGCAGCCAAGATGGCATGACCTCTGGAAACACCATATATTTT.

The chain employs TRBV5-6 and TRBJ1-1; no firm D call. V was pared by 2 bases and J by 1 base, with 18 bases between. Germline CDR1 and CDR2: SGHDT and YYEEEE. This CDR3 is built from 17 residues. The CDR3: CASSLVSGWERNTEAFF. The DNA for the CDR3 is TGTGCCAGCAGCTTAGTGTCGGGGTGGGAACGGAACACTGAAGCTTTCTTT.

This clone was recorded once. The genes are TRBV27 and TRBJ2-1, with 15 bases identical to TRBD2. Trimming cost V 8 bases and J 5 bases; bases outside gene matches: 7. The CDR3 contains 16 residues. CDR1 MNHEY and CDR2 SMNVEV come from the germline V gene (reference sequence). CDR3 in amino acids: CASQGLAGGMDNEQFF. Written as DNA, the CDR3 is TGTGCCAGCCAGGGACTAGCGGGGGGAATGGACAATGAGCAGTTCTTC.

This clone was detected once. This chain joins TRBV5-5 and TRBJ1-3; TRBD1 is a possible D gene (6 bases). V gave up 2 bases and J gave up 7 bases, with 10 bases separating them. From germline, CDR1 is SGHKS and CDR2 YYEKEE (reference sequence). This CDR3 has 13 amino acids. CDR3 region: CASSFSGVNTIYF. The CDR3 DNA is TGTGCCAGCAGCTTTTCAGGGGTGAACACCATATATTTT.

This clone was observed a single time. This chain joins TRBV29-1 and TRBJ1-4; the match to TRBD1 covers 8 bases. V was pared by 6 bases and J by 0 bases, with 6 bases of the junction left unmatched. This CDR3 has 15 residues. The germline V gene encodes CDR1 SQVTM and CDR2 ANQGSEA. The CDR3 region has the DNA TGCAGCGTCTACGACAGGGGCACAACTAATGAAAAACTGTTTTTT. Its protein is CSVYDRGTTNEKLFF.

The J gene is TRBJ2-7, the V gene TRBV9, with 9 positions matching TRBD1. Germline V lookup: CDR1 SGDLS, CDR2 YYNGEE. The CDR3 has 14 residues. After removal of 4 bases from V and 5 bases from J, the junction contained 7 bases not matched to a gene. Here the CDR3 DNA reads TGTGCCAGCAGCCCCCGGGACAGGGTCCACGAGCAGTACTTC. Translating it yields CASSPRDRVHEQYF.

This clone has more than one count but fewer than ten. The rearrangement links TRBV19 to TRBJ1-5; no firm D call. V was pared by 5 bases and J by 0 bases, with 11 bases between. Germline V gives CDR1 LNHDA, CDR2 SQIVND (reference sequence). This CDR3 is 15 amino acids long. DNA for the CDR3: TGTGCCAGTAGTCCGGCAGCCTATAGCAATCAGCCCCAGCATTTT. Protein product: CASSPAAYSNQPQHF.

J is TRBJ2-5 and V is TRBV7-2, with 12 bases that match TRBD1. The germline gives CDR1 SGHTA, CDR2 FQGNSA. This CDR3 region has 15 residues. Losses at the gene ends were 4 bases for V and 5 bases for J; bases not matched to a gene: 5. CDR3 nucleotides: TGTGCCAGCAGCTGGGGACAGGGGGCGAGGGAGACCCAGTACTTC. It yields the protein CASSWGQGARETQYF.

The rearrangement joins TRBV30 to TRBJ1-3; TRBD1 might be the D (6 bases). V lost 5 bases and J lost 4, with 15 bases in between. Per germline, CDR1 GTSNPN and CDR2 SVGIG (reference sequence). The CDR3 is 14 residues long. CDR3 amino acids: CAWGPGHEGNTIYF. The CDR3, as DNA: TGTGCCTGGGGTCCGGGACACGAGGGAAACACCATATATTTT.

The chain joins TRBV10-3 to TRBJ2-2; D call uncertain. This CDR3 is built from 16 residues. Germline loops: CDR1 ENHRY, CDR2 SYGVKD. Trimming removed 4 bases from V and 2 bases from J, with 14 bases in between. The CDR3 nucleotides read TGTGCCATCAGTGTTCTAGGTAGCCGAAACACCGGGGAGCTGTTTTTT. Its translation is CAISVLGSRNTGELFF.

CDR3 amino acids: CASSLRAYQETQYF. DNA for the CDR3: TGTGCCAGCAGCCTACGCGCGTACCAAGAGACCCAGTACTTC. This sequence joins TRBV7-2 and TRBJ2-5; D is unresolved. This CDR3 spans 14 amino acids. In germline, CDR1 is SGHTA, CDR2 FQGNSA. Between the trimmed V and J ends, which lost 5 bases and 0 bases, there was a span of 10 bases.

Here the CDR3 DNA reads TGCGCCAGCAGCCACCCCTCGGGCAGGGGGCTTGACTATGGCTACACCTTC. Its protein product is CASSHPSGRGLDYGYTF. This chain uses TRBV4-1 with TRBJ1-2, with 8 positions matching TRBD1. The length of the CDR3 is 17 residues. V shed 3 bases, J shed 3 bases, and the junction held 12 bases outside the gene matches. The V gene's germline CDR1 is MGHRA and CDR2 YSYEKL.

The chain employs TRBV3-1 (or the pseudogene TRBV3-2) and TRBJ2-7; TRBD1 aligns across 9 bases. CDR3 length equals 14 residues. Germline V gives CDR1 LGHDT, CDR2 YNNKEL (reference sequence). The V segment lost 3 bases and the J segment 5 bases; nucleotides outside the gene matches: 5. The CDR3 sequence is CASSQSGQGNEQYF. The CDR3 bases are TGTGCCAGCAGCCAGAGCGGACAGGGGAACGAGCAGTACTTC.

This sequence joins TRBV7-9 and TRBJ2-2, with 8 bases identical to TRBD1. Germline CDR1 SEHNR, CDR2 FQNEAQ (reference sequence). With V trimmed by 5 bases and J by 9 bases, 8 bases remained unmatched. This CDR3 has 14 residues. The CDR3 loop reads CASSPYSGGWELFF. The CDR3 DNA reads TGTGCCAGCAGCCCCTACTCAGGGGGCTGGGAGCTGTTTTTT. Full variable domain (outside the CDR3, taken from reference TRBV7-9 and TRBJ2-2): DTGVSQNPRHKITKRGQNVTFRCDPISEHNRLYWYRQTLGQGPEFLTYFQNEAQLEKSRLLSDRFSAERPKGSFSTLEIQRTEQGDSAMYLCASSPYSGGWELFFGEGSRLTVL.